This entry describes one T cell receptor (beta chain). The antigen is undetermined. With 5 bases clipped from V and 4 bases from J, the junction kept 7 bases outside the gene matches. The CDR3 consists of 16 residues. CDR1 is SGHAT and CDR2 is FQNNGV in the germline V gene. These data come from a study of T cell responses to AZD1222 COVID-19 vaccine. Study-wide results and limits: Researchers took repertoire samples only after the peak T cell response had come. Spike-specific TCRs gained breadth and depth after people received two AZD1222 doses. Nearly half of spike-specific TCRs reportedly target variant regions that are unmutated in the B.1.351 and B.1.1.7 variants.

Second doses that came at about 4 or about 12 weeks were put together. Some clones are missing from TCRdb's copy, which holds only in-frame ones; the method was immunoSEQ multiplex PCR. The sample carries about 110,000 clones, 85% to 90% recorded once. The chain combines TRBV11-2 with TRBJ1-6; 8 positions agree with TRBD1. The source was peripheral blood, collected 28 days after the second AZD1222 dose. This TCR came from an adult who received the AZD1222 COVID-19 vaccine. The CDR3 nucleotides read TGTGCCAGCAGCATTCAGGGGGCGGCATATAATTCACCCCTCCACTTT. Protein product: CASSIQGAAYNSPLHF.